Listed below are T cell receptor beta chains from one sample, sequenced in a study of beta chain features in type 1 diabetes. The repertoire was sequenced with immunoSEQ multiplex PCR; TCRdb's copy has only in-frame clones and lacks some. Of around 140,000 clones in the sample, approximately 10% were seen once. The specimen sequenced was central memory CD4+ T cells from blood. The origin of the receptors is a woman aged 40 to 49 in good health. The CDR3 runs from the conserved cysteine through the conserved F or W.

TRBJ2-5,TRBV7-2,CASREAETQYF
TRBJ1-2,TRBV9,CAGTRVKGYYGYTF
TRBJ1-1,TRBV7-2,CASSLNRVMNTEAFF
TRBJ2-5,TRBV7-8,CASSLSADSQETQYF
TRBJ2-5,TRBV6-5,CASSQQRGETQYF
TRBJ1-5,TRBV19,CASSITGKGNQPQHF
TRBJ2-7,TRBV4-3,CASSQSRSGWQYF
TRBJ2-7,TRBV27,CASSLAPRTGIYEQYF
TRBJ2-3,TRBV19,CASSDTGLAQYF
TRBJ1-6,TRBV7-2,CASRLSDSADSPLHF
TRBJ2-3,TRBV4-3,CASSQDSVSGGYTDTQYF
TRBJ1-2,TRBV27,CASSLRQGAGGYTF
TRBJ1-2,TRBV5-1,CASSANRGANYGYTF
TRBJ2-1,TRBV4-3,CASSQRTGYNEQFF
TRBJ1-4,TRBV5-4,CASSLGVPAANEKLFF
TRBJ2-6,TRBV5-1,CASSLGTGGTGANVLTF
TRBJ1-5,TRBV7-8,CASSPSGTGVVQPQHF
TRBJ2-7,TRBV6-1,CASRKRQGSYEQYF
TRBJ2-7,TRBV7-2,CASSLGFRDRVKSSYEQYF
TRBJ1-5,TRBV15,CATSRSTGYSNQPQHF
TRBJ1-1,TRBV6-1,CASNLTPGQRGEAFF
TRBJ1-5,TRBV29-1,CSVRTTGGNQPQHF
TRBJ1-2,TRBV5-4,CASSSRQTNYGYTF
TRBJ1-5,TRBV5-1,CASSWAGAPNQPQHF
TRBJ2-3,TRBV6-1,CASSWLLGDTQYF
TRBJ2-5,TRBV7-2,CASSIGGVQETQYF
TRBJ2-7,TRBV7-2,CASSSPTYEQYF
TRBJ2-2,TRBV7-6,CASSQTGEAGELFF
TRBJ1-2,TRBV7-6,CASSLLRTHYGYTF
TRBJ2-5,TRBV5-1,CASSLERGHQETQYF
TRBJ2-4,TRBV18,CASSPPTWAGMGKNIQYF
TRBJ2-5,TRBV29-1,CSVDPAETQYF
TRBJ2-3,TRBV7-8,CASSFYGSGGTDTQYF
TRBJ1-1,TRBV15,CATSYGGNTEAFF
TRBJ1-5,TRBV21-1,CASKNRGSQPQHF
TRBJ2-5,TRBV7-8,CASSLAPAGAGETQYF
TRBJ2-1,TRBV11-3,CASSLGGTGTHEQFF